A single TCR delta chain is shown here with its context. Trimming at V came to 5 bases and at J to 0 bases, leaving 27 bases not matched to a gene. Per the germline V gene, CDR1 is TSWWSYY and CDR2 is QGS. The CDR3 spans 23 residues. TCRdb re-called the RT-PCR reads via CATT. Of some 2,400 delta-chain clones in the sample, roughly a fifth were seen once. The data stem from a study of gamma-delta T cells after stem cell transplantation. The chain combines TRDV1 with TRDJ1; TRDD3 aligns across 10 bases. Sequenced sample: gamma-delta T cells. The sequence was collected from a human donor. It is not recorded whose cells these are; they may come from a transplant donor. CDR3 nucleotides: TGTGCTCTTGGGAAAGGGAACCTTCCCATTTTGTACTGGGGGATGGAGTACACCGATAAACTCATCTTT. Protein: CALGKGNLPILYWGMEYTDKLIF.